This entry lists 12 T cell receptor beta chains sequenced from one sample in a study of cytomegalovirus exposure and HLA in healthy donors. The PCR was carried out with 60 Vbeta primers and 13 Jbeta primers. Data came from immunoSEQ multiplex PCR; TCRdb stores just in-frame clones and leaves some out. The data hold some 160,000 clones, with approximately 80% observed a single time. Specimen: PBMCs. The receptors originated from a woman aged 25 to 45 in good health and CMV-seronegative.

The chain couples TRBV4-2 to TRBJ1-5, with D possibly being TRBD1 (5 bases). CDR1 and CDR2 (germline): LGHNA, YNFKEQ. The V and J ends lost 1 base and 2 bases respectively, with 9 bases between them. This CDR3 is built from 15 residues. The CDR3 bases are TGTGCCAGCAGCCAAGTAGACAGCCGCAATCAGCCCCAGCATTTT. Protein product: CASSQVDSRNQPQHF.

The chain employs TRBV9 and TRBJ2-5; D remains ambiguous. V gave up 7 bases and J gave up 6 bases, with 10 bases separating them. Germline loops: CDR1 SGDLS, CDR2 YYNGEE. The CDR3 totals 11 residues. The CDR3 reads CASQVDKTQYF. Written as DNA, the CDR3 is TGTGCCAGCCAGGTTGATAAGACCCAGTACTTC.

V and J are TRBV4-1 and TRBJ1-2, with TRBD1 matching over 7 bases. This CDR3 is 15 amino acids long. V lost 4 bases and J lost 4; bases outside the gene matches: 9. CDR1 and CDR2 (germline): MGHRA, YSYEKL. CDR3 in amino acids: CASSPGQRGVYGYTF. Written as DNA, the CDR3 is TGCGCCAGCAGCCCGGGACAGAGGGGGGTCTATGGCTACACCTTC.

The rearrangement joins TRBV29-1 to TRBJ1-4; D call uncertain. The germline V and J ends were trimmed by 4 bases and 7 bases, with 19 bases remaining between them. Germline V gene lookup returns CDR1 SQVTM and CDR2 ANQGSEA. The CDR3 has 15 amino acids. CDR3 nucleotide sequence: TGCAGCGTTGCTAGTCCCCCTCATAGCGGTGAAAAACTGTTTTTT. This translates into CSVASPPHSGEKLFF.

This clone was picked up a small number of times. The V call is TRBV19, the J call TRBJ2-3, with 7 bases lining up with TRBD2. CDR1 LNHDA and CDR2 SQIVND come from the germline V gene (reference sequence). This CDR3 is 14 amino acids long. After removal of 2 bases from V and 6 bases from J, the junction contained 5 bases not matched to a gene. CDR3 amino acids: CASSISGAVDTQYF. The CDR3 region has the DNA TGTGCCAGTAGTATAAGCGGGGCAGTTGATACGCAGTATTTT.

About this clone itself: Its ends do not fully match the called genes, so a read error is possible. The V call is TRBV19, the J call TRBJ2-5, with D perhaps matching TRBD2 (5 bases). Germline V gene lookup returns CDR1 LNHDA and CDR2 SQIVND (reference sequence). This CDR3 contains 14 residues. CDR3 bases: TGTGCCAGTAGTATTAACCTAGCTCAAGAGGCCCAGTACTTC. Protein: CASSINLAQEAQYF.

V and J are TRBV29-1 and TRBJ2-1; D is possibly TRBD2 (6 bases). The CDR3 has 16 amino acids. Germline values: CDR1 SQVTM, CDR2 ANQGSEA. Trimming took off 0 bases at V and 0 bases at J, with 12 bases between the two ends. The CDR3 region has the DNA TGCAGCGTTGAAGAATCACGGGGGTCCTCCTACAATGAGCAGTTCTTC. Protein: CSVEESRGSSYNEQFF.

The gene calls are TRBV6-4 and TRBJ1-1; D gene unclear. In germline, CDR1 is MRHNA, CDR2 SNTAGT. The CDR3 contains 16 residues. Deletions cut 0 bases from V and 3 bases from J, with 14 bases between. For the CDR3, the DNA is TGTGCCAGCAGTGACTCGGCACAAAACCCTTACACTGAAGCTTTCTTT. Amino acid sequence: CASSDSAQNPYTEAFF.

In nucleotides, the CDR3 is TGTGCCAGTAGCTTATACAATGAGCAGTTCTTC. Its translation is CASSLYNEQFF. The chain recombines TRBV19 with TRBJ2-1; unclear D gene. Trimming stripped 6 bases from V and 4 bases from J, with 4 bases between. In germline, CDR1 is LNHDA, CDR2 SQIVND (reference sequence). The CDR3 spans 11 residues.

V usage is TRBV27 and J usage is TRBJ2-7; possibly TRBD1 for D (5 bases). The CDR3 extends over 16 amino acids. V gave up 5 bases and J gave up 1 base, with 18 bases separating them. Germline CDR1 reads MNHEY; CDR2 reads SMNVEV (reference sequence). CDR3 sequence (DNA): TGTGCCAGCAGTCCCCTTTTTCAGGGTGAGTCCTACGAGCAGTACTTC. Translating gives CASSPLFQGESYEQYF.

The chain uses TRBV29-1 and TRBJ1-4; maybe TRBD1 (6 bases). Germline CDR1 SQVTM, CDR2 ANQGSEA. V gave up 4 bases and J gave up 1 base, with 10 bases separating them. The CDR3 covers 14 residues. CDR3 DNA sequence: TGCAGCGTTGCCCCGACAGGAACTAATGAAAAACTGTTTTTT. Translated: CSVAPTGTNEKLFF. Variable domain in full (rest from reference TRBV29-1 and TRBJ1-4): SAVISQKPSRDICQRGTSLTIQCQVDSQVTMMFWYRQQPGQSLTLIATANQGSEATYESGFVIDKFPISRPNLTFSTLTVSNMSPEDSSIYLCSVAPTGTNEKLFFGSGTQLSVL.

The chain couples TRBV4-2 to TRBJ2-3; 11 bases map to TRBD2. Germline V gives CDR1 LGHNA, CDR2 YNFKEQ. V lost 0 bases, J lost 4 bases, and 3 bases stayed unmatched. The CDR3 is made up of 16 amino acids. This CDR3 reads CASSQDGTSGADTQYF. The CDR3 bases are TGTGCCAGCAGCCAAGACGGGACTAGCGGCGCAGATACGCAGTATTTT.